The 19 T cell receptor beta chains below all came from one sample that was sequenced in a study of blood T cell repertoires in COVID-19. Profiling relied on immunoSEQ multiplex PCR, and the TCRdb table lists in-frame clones only, not all of them. The sample lists tens of thousands of clones; more than 75% were seen once. Material for sequencing was peripheral blood. Every receptor here comes from a human donor in a cohort sampled during active COVID-19.

The chain couples TRBV7-2 to TRBJ2-5, with TRBD2 as a possible D gene (7 bases). V was trimmed by 5 bases and J by 5 bases, leaving 12 bases between them. The CDR3 is made up of 13 amino acids. Germline CDR1 and CDR2: SGHTA and FQGNSA. Here the CDR3 DNA reads TGTGCCAGCAGCGGGGGGGCCGGGGAGACCCAGTACTTC. It translates to CASSGGAGETQYF.

This chain uses TRBV2 with TRBJ2-1; TRBD2 might be the D (6 bases). V lost 4 bases, J lost 4 bases, and 11 bases lay in between. The CDR3 has 14 residues. Germline values: CDR1 SNHLY, CDR2 FYNNEI. CDR3 sequence reads: CASSGGVSYNEQFF. CDR3 coding DNA: TGTGCCAGCAGTGGGGGGGTGTCATACAATGAGCAGTTCTTC.

V and J are TRBV7-8 and TRBJ2-3; possibly TRBD2 for D (6 bases). Germline V lookup: CDR1 SGHVS, CDR2 FQNEAQ. The CDR3 totals 15 residues. The V gene lost 5 bases and the J gene lost 5 bases, with 17 bases spanning the gap. CDR3 sequence: CASSERGAVGDTQYF. CDR3 bases: TGTGCCAGCAGCGAGCGCGGGGCGGTAGGAGATACGCAGTATTTT.

The V call is TRBV6-5, the J call TRBJ1-2; possibly TRBD1 for D (6 bases). The length of the CDR3 is 15 residues. V lost 9 bases and J 8 bases, leaving 25 bases between the germline ends. Germline V gene lookup returns CDR1 MNHEY and CDR2 SVGAGI. The CDR3 bases are TGTGCCAGTCGGGGAAACGACAGGTTATTAGGAGGCTACACCTTC. Translated, it gives CASRGNDRLLGGYTF.

The rearrangement uses TRBV29-1 and TRBJ1-1; maybe TRBD1 (6 bases). Between the trimmed V and J ends, which lost 5 bases and 4 bases, there was a span of 11 bases. Germline V gene data show CDR1 as SQVTM and CDR2 as ANQGSEA. The CDR3 covers 12 residues. CDR3 nucleotide sequence: TGCAGCGTTAGGGGGTTGGTCACTGAAGCTTTCTTT. Residues: CSVRGLVTEAFF.

The chain employs TRBV5-1 and TRBJ2-6; no definite D call. This CDR3 spans 17 amino acids. Per germline, CDR1 SGHRS and CDR2 YFSETQ. V was cut by 4 bases and J by 2 bases, with 16 bases left in between. As DNA, the CDR3 is TGCGCCAGCAGCCGGCAGGCACCAACCACTGGGGCCAACGTCCTGACTTTC. Its protein is CASSRQAPTTGANVLTF.

The chain recombines TRBV30 with TRBJ1-3, with D perhaps TRBD1 (5 bases). The CDR3 has 15 residues. The germline gives CDR1 GTSNPN, CDR2 SVGIG (reference sequence). The V end was cut by 1 base, the J end by 0 bases, with 10 bases between. CDR3 sequence (DNA): TGTGCCTGGAGTGGGGGCATTAGCTCTGGAAACACCATATATTTT. Protein sequence: CAWSGGISSGNTIYF.

The CDR3 coding sequence is TGTGCCAGCAGCTTAGGGGGGGTTTCCTACAATGAGCAGTTCTTC. It yields the protein CASSLGGVSYNEQFF. This sequence joins TRBV11-3 and TRBJ2-1; a weak D match, TRBD2 (6 bases). Germline loops: CDR1 SGHNT, CDR2 YENEEA. The ends were cut back, 1 base at V and 1 base at J, with 8 bases in the middle. CDR3 size: 15 residues. Full variable domain (outside the CDR3, taken from reference TRBV11-3 and TRBJ2-1): EAGVVQSPRYKIIEKKQPVAFWCNPISGHNTLYWYLQNLGQGPELLIRYENEEAVDDSQLPKDRFSAERLKGVDSTLKIQPAELGDSAVYLCASSLGGVSYNEQFFGPGTRLTVL.

Comments on this clone: At one end the junction does not follow the germline gene, possibly because of a read error. This chain uses TRBV11-2 with TRBJ2-3, with 16 nucleotides matching TRBD2. Looked up from germline, CDR1 is SGHAT and CDR2 is FQNNGV. CDR3 length equals 12 residues. This CDR3 reads CASSSGLAGGNF. The CDR3 DNA follows: TGTGCCAGCAGCTCGGGACTAGCGGGGGGGAATTTT.

The chain joins TRBV27 to TRBJ2-2, with 8 bases lining up with TRBD1. With 4 bases clipped from V and 1 base from J, the junction kept 8 bases outside the gene matches. CDR1 and CDR2 from the germline V gene are MNHEY and SMNVEV (reference sequence). The CDR3 contains 17 residues. CDR3 residues: CASSSPFGTGNTGELFF. CDR3 bases: TGTGCCAGCAGTTCCCCCTTCGGGACAGGGAACACCGGGGAGCTGTTTTTT.

As DNA, the CDR3 is TGCAGCGTTGAAGTTGGCAGGGCCACTGAAGCTTTCTTT. Translation gives CSVEVGRATEAFF. V gene TRBV29-1 combines with J gene TRBJ1-1; D might be TRBD1 (5 bases). Trimming stripped 1 base from V and 4 bases from J, with 10 bases between. CDR1 is SQVTM and CDR2 is ANQGSEA in the germline V gene. The CDR3 runs 13 residues.

This rearrangement joins TRBV7-2 to TRBJ1-5; D might be TRBD1 (6 bases). The CDR3 is 14 residues long. V was shortened by 5 bases and J by 4 bases, with 12 bases between the two germline ends. Germline CDR1 and CDR2: SGHTA and FQGNSA. The CDR3 spells CASSIGTPNQPQHF. CDR3 in DNA: TGTGCCAGCAGCATCGGGACACCGAATCAGCCCCAGCATTTT.

The CDR3 spells CASSLGRANEKLFF. Written as DNA, the CDR3 is TGCGCCAGCAGCCTAGGGAGGGCTAATGAAAAACTGTTTTTT. The rearrangement links TRBV5-1 to TRBJ1-4; D gene uncertain. The germline V gene encodes CDR1 SGHRS and CDR2 YFSETQ. The CDR3 length is 14 residues. V lost 4 bases and J 3 bases, leaving 10 bases between the germline ends.

The chain employs TRBV29-1 and TRBJ2-3, with D hard to call. Germline lookup yields CDR1 SQVTM and CDR2 ANQGSEA. The CDR3 runs to 13 residues. V lost 6 bases to trimming and J lost 2 bases, with 12 bases between them. Written as DNA, the CDR3 is TGCAGCGTCGAAATTTACACCACAGATACGCAGTATTTT. It encodes CSVEIYTTDTQYF.

The V and J genes are TRBV3-1 (or the pseudogene TRBV3-2) and TRBJ2-7, with D perhaps matching TRBD1 (5 bases). CDR3 length equals 14 residues. The V gene lost 6 bases and the J gene lost 2 bases, with 14 bases spanning the gap. Germline V gives CDR1 LGHDT, CDR2 YNNKEL (reference sequence). The CDR3 is CASSPQGWAYEQYF. The DNA for the CDR3 is TGTGCCAGCAGTCCCCAGGGATGGGCCTACGAGCAGTACTTC.

The gene calls are TRBV7-9 and TRBJ1-1; 8 bases are shared with TRBD1. This CDR3 comprises 12 residues. With 10 bases clipped from V and 8 bases from J, the junction kept 9 bases outside the gene matches. Germline CDR1 is SEHNR and CDR2 is FQNEAQ (reference sequence). The CDR3 region is CATDRGEGEAFF. The CDR3 bases are TGTGCCACCGACAGGGGAGAAGGGGAAGCTTTCTTT.

This chain uses TRBV14 with TRBJ2-5; tentatively, D is TRBD2 (7 bases). Germline lookup yields CDR1 SGHDN and CDR2 FVKESK. The ends were cut back, 3 bases at V and 1 base at J, with 12 bases in the middle. The CDR3 extends over 15 amino acids. The CDR3 nucleotides read TGTGCCAGCAGCCAGAGGGGGGGATTCCAAGAGACCCAGTACTTC. As protein: CASSQRGGFQETQYF.

The J gene is TRBJ1-2, the V gene TRBV19; the D is unclear. The CDR3 is 14 amino acids. Germline V gene lookup returns CDR1 LNHDA and CDR2 SQIVND (reference sequence). V lost 3 bases to trimming and J lost 5 bases, with 13 bases between them. The CDR3 nucleotides read TGTGCCAGTAGTATGGCCGGGAGAGAGTATGGCTACACCTTC. Translating gives CASSMAGREYGYTF.

The CDR3 loop reads CASSKGGAEDTQYF. The CDR3, as DNA: TGTGCCAGTAGTAAAGGGGGGGCAGAGGATACGCAGTATTTT. J is TRBJ2-3 and V is TRBV19, with D perhaps matching TRBD2 (7 bases). V dropped 4 bases and J dropped 6 bases, with 14 bases sitting between them. The CDR3 consists of 14 residues. Germline CDR1 reads LNHDA; CDR2 reads SQIVND (reference sequence).